A single sample is the source of the 18 T cell receptor beta chains below, sequenced in a study of T cell repertoires in cytomegalovirus infection (dated by TCRdb to the late 2010s). The instrument was an Illumina HiSeq 1500. TCRdb handled the public reads itself, with Q25 trimming in fastp and clone calling in MiXCR, and kept productive beta chains. Entries that share a CDR3 protein sequence are merged under the most common genes and DNA. For this sample there are some 450,000 distinct CDR3 sequences; around 32% appear just once. The top ten hold roughly 13% of the sample. Sequencing used PBMCs. Source of these receptors: a human donor in good health (CMV status not recorded). Some clones in this sample may be carry-over from other donors' samples.

This clonotype was found a few times. This chain uses TRBV6-5 with TRBJ1-2; D may be TRBD1 (5 bases). V was pared by 4 bases and J by 8 bases, with 20 bases between. Looked up from germline, CDR1 is MNHEY and CDR2 is SVGAGI. The CDR3 runs to 15 residues. The CDR3 loop reads CASSSTGLHQAGYTF. DNA for the CDR3: TGTGCCAGCAGTTCCACAGGACTGCACCAGGCAGGCTACACCTTC.

This clonotype was picked up a small number of times. The chain joins TRBV19 to TRBJ2-4; 8 nucleotides agree with TRBD2. Germline CDR1 and CDR2: LNHDA and SQIVND (reference sequence). J was trimmed by 6 bases and V by 6 bases; bases with no gene match: 7. CDR3 length: 14 residues. In nucleotides, the CDR3 is TGTGCCAGTAGCCGTAGCGGGGAGGGAAACATTCAGTACTTC. Protein product: CASSRSGEGNIQYF.

V is TRBV12-3 or TRBV12-4 and J is TRBJ1-5, with D possibly matching TRBD1 (6 bases). Deletions cut 6 bases from V and 6 bases from J, with 15 bases between. This CDR3 has 14 residues. This chain's CDR3 is CASRSSGGGQPQHF. CDR3 sequence (DNA): TGTGCCAGCAGGTCTTCAGGAGGGGGTCAGCCCCAGCATTTT.

This clonotype has a handful of counts. The rearrangement links TRBV5-1 to TRBJ2-1; no clear D. Germline V lookup: CDR1 SGHRS, CDR2 YFSETQ. V was cut by 2 bases and J by 7 bases, with 7 bases left in between. This CDR3 has 12 residues. The DNA for the CDR3 is TGCGCCAGCAGCTTCGGCCGGAATGAGCAGTTCTTC. It codes for CASSFGRNEQFF. Full variable domain (remainder filled in from reference TRBV5-1 and TRBJ2-1): KAGVTQTPRYLIKTRGQQVTLSCSPISGHRSVSWYQQTPGQGLQFLFEYFSETQRNKGNFPGRFSGRQFSNSRSEMNVSTLELGDSALYLCASSFGRNEQFFGPGTRLTVL.

The chain recombines TRBV30 with TRBJ1-1; unclear D gene. CDR3 length: 12 amino acids. Between the trimmed V and J ends, which lost 1 base and 1 base, there was a span of 4 bases. Germline V gives CDR1 GTSNPN, CDR2 SVGIG (reference sequence). In nucleotides, the CDR3 is TGTGCCTGGAGTGAACAGAACACTGAAGCTTTCTTT. Encoded protein: CAWSEQNTEAFF.

This clonotype was detected only a few times. The chain couples TRBV10-2 to TRBJ1-6; 9 bases match TRBD1. The CDR3 spans 19 residues. J lost 4 bases, V lost 6 bases, and 16 bases had no gene match. Germline assignment: CDR1 WSHSY and CDR2 SAAADI. The DNA for the CDR3 is TGCGCCAGCAGGCCCGAGACAGGGGGAGGTCTAACTTATAATTCACCCCTCCACTTT. Encoded protein: CASRPETGGGLTYNSPLHF.

In this sample, this clonotype turned up many times. The rearrangement links TRBV11-2 to TRBJ2-3, with 8 bases aligning to TRBD1. Germline V gene sequence: CDR1 SGHAT, CDR2 FQNNGV. The CDR3 covers 17 residues. J gave up 1 base and V 1 base, and 7 bases lay outside the gene matches. CDR3 in DNA: TGTGCCAGCAGCTTAGGTTCTGGGACAGGAGGCACAGATACGCAGTATTTT. Its translation is CASSLGSGTGGTDTQYF. Full variable domain (rest looked up from reference TRBV11-2 and TRBJ2-3): EAGVAQSPRYKIIEKRQSVAFWCNPISGHATLYWYQQILGQGPKLLIQFQNNGVVDDSQLPKDRFSAERLKGVDSTLKIQPAKLEDSAVYLCASSLGSGTGGTDTQYFGPGTRLTVL.

The rearrangement links TRBV12-3 or TRBV12-4 to TRBJ2-7; D is undetermined. V lost 5 bases to trimming and J lost 2 bases, with 10 bases between them. This CDR3 region has 13 residues. CDR3: CASSIKETYEQYF. CDR3 nucleotide sequence: TGTGCCAGCAGTATTAAGGAAACCTACGAGCAGTACTTC.

This clonotype occurred many times. The V call is TRBV7-2, the J call TRBJ1-1, with TRBD1 as a possible D gene (6 bases). Germline loops: CDR1 SGHTA, CDR2 FQGNSA. Between the trimmed V and J ends, which lost 4 bases and 10 bases, there was a span of 16 bases. The length of the CDR3 is 13 residues. The CDR3 sequence: CASSSLGGRRAFF. The CDR3 nucleotides are TGTGCCAGCAGCTCACTTGGGGGGCGAAGAGCTTTCTTT.

In DNA form, the CDR3 reads TGCGCCAGCAGCCAAGCTATAGGAAAATCTGGAAACACCATATATTTT. Residues: CASSQAIGKSGNTIYF. The J gene is TRBJ1-3, the V gene TRBV4-1; D unresolved. Germline CDR1 MGHRA, CDR2 YSYEKL. Trimming took off 1 base at V and 1 base at J, with 11 bases between the two ends. The CDR3 is 16 amino acids.

This clonotype was recorded a few times. The V gene is TRBV2, the J gene TRBJ2-7, with a weak D call TRBD1 (6 bases). The CDR3 contains 15 residues. Germline CDR1 and CDR2: SNHLY and FYNNEI. The V end was cut by 3 bases, the J end by 1 base, with 13 bases between. The CDR3 here is CASSEDSSFSYEQYF. DNA of the CDR3: TGTGCCAGCAGTGAGGACAGCAGTTTTTCCTACGAGCAGTACTTC.

The chain couples TRBV5-1 to TRBJ2-1; 11 positions agree with TRBD2. The V gene end was trimmed by 0 bases and the J gene end by 9 bases; junction bases not matched to a gene: 8. This CDR3 contains 16 residues. Per the germline V gene, CDR1 is SGHRS and CDR2 is YFSETQ. The CDR3 is CASSLAGSGGAIEQFF. The CDR3 bases are TGCGCCAGCAGCTTGGCCGGTAGCGGGGGGGCTATTGAGCAGTTCTTC.

The chain links TRBV6-5 to TRBJ2-3; TRBD2 matches at 10 bases. Germline-derived CDR1 and CDR2 are MNHEY and SVGAGI. V lost 6 bases, J lost 0 bases, and 3 bases stayed unmatched. The CDR3 spans 15 residues. The CDR3 spells CASSLTSGSTDTQYF. The CDR3 DNA follows: TGTGCCAGCAGCCTGACTAGCGGGAGCACAGATACGCAGTATTTT.

The chain recombines TRBV2 with TRBJ2-1, with 7 nucleotides matching TRBD2. There are 15 residues in the CDR3. With 6 bases clipped from V and 0 bases from J, the junction kept 5 bases outside the gene matches. Per germline, CDR1 SNHLY and CDR2 FYNNEI. CDR3 bases: TGTGCCAGCAGCAACAGGACTAGCTCCTACAATGAGCAGTTCTTC. This codes for CASSNRTSSYNEQFF.

The chain couples TRBV18 to TRBJ2-7; 9 nucleotides agree with TRBD1. Unmatched junction bases numbered 7, after V lost 1 base and J lost 6 bases. Germline CDR1 and CDR2: KGHSH and LQKENI. The CDR3 totals 15 residues. CDR3 sequence: CASSPLSGQGGEQYF. As DNA, the CDR3 is TGTGCCAGCTCACCACTCTCGGGACAGGGTGGCGAGCAGTACTTC. Based on the CDR3 plus reference TRBV18 and TRBJ2-7, the full variable domain is NAGVMQNPRHLVRRRGQEARLRCSPMKGHSHVYWYRQLPEEGLKFMVYLQKENIIDESGMPKERFSAEFPKEGPSILRIQQVVRGDSAAYFCASSPLSGQGGEQYFGPGTRLTVT.

This clonotype was seen repeatedly, ten times or more. The chain joins TRBV12-3 or TRBV12-4 to TRBJ1-2; D is undetermined. Trimming shortened V by 1 base and J by 0 bases, and 9 bases separated the two germline ends. This CDR3 has 15 residues. The CDR3 protein is CASSLEGTSNYGYTF. The CDR3 DNA reads TGTGCCAGCAGTTTAGAGGGAACATCTAACTATGGCTACACCTTC.

In its sample, this clonotype was seen a few times. The rearrangement joins TRBV18 to TRBJ2-5; TRBD2 aligns across 13 bases. After removal of 5 bases from V and 5 bases from J, the junction contained 5 bases not matched to a gene. Germline V lookup: CDR1 KGHSH, CDR2 LQKENI. This CDR3 has 15 amino acids. The CDR3 here is CASSTTSGGYETQYF. The CDR3 coding sequence is TGTGCCAGCTCAACGACTAGCGGGGGGTACGAGACCCAGTACTTC.

This clonotype was counted a single time. It is likely a read error, because the conserved phenylalanine at the end of the CDR3 is missing. No DNA is shown, since the ends of the CDR3 on it are uncertain; the CDR3 is the one TCRdb lists. The chain is built from TRBV12-3 or TRBV12-4 and TRBJ1-5; the tabulated D call, TRBD1, remains unverified against the DNA. The length of the CDR3 is 15 amino acids, counting both ends. CDR3: CASSWTGLSNHPHHC.